The TCR beta chain described here comes from a study of T-cell memory formation after mild COVID-19. The length of the CDR3 is 14 residues. V lost 5 bases to trimming and J lost 5 bases; unmatched junction nucleotides: 4. Germline assignment: CDR1 LNHDA and CDR2 SQIVND (reference sequence). MiXCR was run by TCRdb on the 5' RACE reads, yielding one entry per CDR3 protein. The table lists 200,000 or so distinct CDR3 sequences, around 9.5% of them singletons, with roughly 3.5% in the top ten. This clonotype occurred many times. Sequencing input: PBMCs or a T cell subset sorted from them (not recorded which). This TCR was recovered from a man between 18 and 35 years old who had mild COVID-19 (a few samples of this study predate the infection). Cell type and time point are not known. V is TRBV19 and J is TRBJ2-5; 11 nucleotides line up with TRBD2. CDR3 in amino acids: CASSGGLAVETQYF. Written as DNA, the CDR3 is TGTGCCAGTAGTGGGGGACTAGCGGTGGAGACCCAGTACTTC. Looking up the rest from reference TRBV19 and TRBJ2-5 gives the full variable domain: DGGITQSPKYLFRKEGQNVTLSCEQNLNHDAMYWYRQDPGQGLRLIYYSQIVNDFQKGDIAEGYSVSREKKESFPLTVTSAQKNPTAFYLCASSGGLAVETQYFGPGTRLLVL.